The sequence of this TCR beta chain was determined in a study of patients and donors after allogeneic stem cell transplantation. This clonotype came up a few times. TCRdb re-derived calls from the RT-PCR reads in MiXCR, one entry per CDR3 protein. The sample holds fewer than 250,000 distinct CDR3 sequences; 12% to 15% are singletons and the top ten take 11%. Germline values: CDR1 SGHRS, CDR2 YFSETQ. This CDR3 region has 13 residues. V lost 5 bases and J 2 bases, leaving 9 bases between the germline ends. This rearrangement joins TRBV5-1 to TRBJ2-3; no clear D. Sequencing was carried out using blood, either unsorted or a sorted T cell fraction (not recorded which). The clonotype comes from a human donor who was either an allogeneic HSCT recipient or a stem cell or donor lymphocyte infusion donor (not recorded which). It is not recorded whose cells these are; they may come from a transplant donor. CDR3 sequence: CASRGQFTDTQYF. Written as DNA, the CDR3 is TGCGCCAGCAGAGGGCAGTTCACAGATACGCAGTATTTT.